The 3 T cell receptor beta chains reported below all come from one sample, sequenced in a study of T cells in Graves' hyperthyroidism and ophthalmopathy. Authors of the study amplified TCR beta CDR3 regions from RNA transcripts. The HTBI set primed first-round TCR CDR3 RT-PCR. TCRdb redid the calling of the multiplex PCR reads with MiXCR, one entry per CDR3 protein. The sample shows nearly 600,000 distinct CDR3 sequences, 12% to 15% of them seen only once. What was sequenced was blood. All receptors derive from a woman under 30 with Graves' ophthalmopathy.

This clonotype was seen at least ten times. V and J are TRBV20-1 and TRBJ2-7; 8 nucleotides match TRBD2. V dropped 0 bases and J dropped 0; count of bases not matched to a gene: 7. The CDR3 contains 16 residues. Per germline, CDR1 DFQATT and CDR2 SNEGSKA (reference sequence). The CDR3 is CSARDRSGGLSYEQYF. The DNA for the CDR3 is TGCAGTGCTAGAGACAGGAGCGGGGGCCTCTCCTACGAGCAGTACTTC.

This clonotype was observed a single time. J is TRBJ2-3 and V is TRBV6-1; 10 bases fit TRBD1. The CDR3 covers 14 residues. V trimming: 7 bases; J trimming: 5 bases; junction bases outside the gene matches: 6. Germline CDR1 and CDR2: MNHNS and SASEGT. CDR3 bases: TGTGCCAGCACCAGGACAGGGGGACGAGATACGCAGTATTTT. This encodes CASTRTGGRDTQYF.

In this sample, this clonotype turned up many times. This chain joins TRBV6-5 and TRBJ2-1; 9 positions agree with TRBD2. This CDR3 region has 15 residues. Germline-derived CDR1 and CDR2 are MNHEY and SVGAGI. V gave up 0 bases and J gave up 9 bases; unmatched junction bases: 6. CDR3 amino acids: CASSYSGGLASEQFF. As DNA, the CDR3 is TGTGCCAGCAGTTACTCAGGGGGACTAGCTTCTGAGCAGTTCTTC.